These 20 T cell receptor beta chains were sequenced from one sample in a study of T cells in Graves' hyperthyroidism and ophthalmopathy. There were TCR beta CDR3 regions amplified from RNA transcripts. HTBI primers were employed in a first-round RT-PCR of the TCR CDR3. TCRdb reanalysed the multiplex PCR reads using MiXCR and keeps one entry per CDR3 protein. The data hold about 250,000 distinct CDR3 sequences, with approximately 23% observed a single time. Sequencing used blood. The source of these receptors is a man under 40 with Graves' ophthalmopathy.

The chain employs TRBV5-1 and TRBJ1-3, with a tentative D call TRBD1 (5 bases). The CDR3 has 15 amino acids. The V and J ends lost 4 bases and 0 bases respectively, with 11 bases between them. Germline assignment: CDR1 SGHRS and CDR2 YFSETQ. This CDR3 is CASSPAGGSGNTIYF. The CDR3 region has the DNA TGCGCCAGCAGCCCGGCGGGGGGCTCTGGAAACACCATATATTTT.

CDR3 sequence: CAISRAGEDTQYF. The CDR3 nucleotides are TGTGCCATCAGCCGGGCGGGAGAAGATACGCAGTATTTT. The chain is built from TRBV10-3 and TRBJ2-3, with 7 bases that match TRBD2. Trimming cost V 6 bases and J 5 bases; bases outside gene matches: 5. There are 13 residues in the CDR3. Germline V gives CDR1 ENHRY, CDR2 SYGVKD.

This clonotype has more than one count but fewer than ten. The chain couples TRBV27 to TRBJ1-1; 9 bases agree with TRBD1. J lost 1 base, V lost 6 bases, and 0 bases had no gene match. The CDR3 is made up of 13 amino acids. Germline values: CDR1 MNHEY, CDR2 SMNVEV (reference sequence). The CDR3 region is CASRDRGNTEAFF. The CDR3 DNA is TGTGCCAGCAGGGACAGGGGGAACACTGAAGCTTTCTTT.

This clonotype was found many times. This chain links TRBV20-1 with TRBJ1-2; D is unclear. The CDR3 covers 13 residues. V shed 5 bases and J shed 4 bases, with 14 bases lying between them. CDR1 DFQATT and CDR2 SNEGSKA come from the germline V gene (reference sequence). CDR3 region: CSAGEATSYGYTF. CDR3 DNA sequence: TGCAGTGCTGGGGAAGCGACCAGCTATGGCTACACCTTC.

The chain uses TRBV24-1 and TRBJ2-1; tentative D call: TRBD1 (6 bases). With 3 bases removed from V and 4 bases from J, the gap between germline ends came to 9 bases. Germline V CDR1 and CDR2: KGHDR, SFDVKD. The CDR3 extends over 14 amino acids. CDR3 DNA sequence: TGTGCCACCAGTGATCCGGACAGTTACAATGAGCAGTTCTTC. Protein: CATSDPDSYNEQFF.

This clonotype was observed a handful of times. This chain joins TRBV13 and TRBJ2-1, with no clear D. This CDR3 is 14 amino acids long. The ends were cut back, 5 bases at V and 4 bases at J, with 12 bases in the middle. Germline V gives CDR1 PRHDT, CDR2 FYEKMQ (reference sequence). The CDR3 loop is CASSRSPGYNEQFF. The CDR3, as DNA: TGTGCCAGCAGCCGCTCCCCCGGGTACAATGAGCAGTTCTTC.

The sample holds many counts of this clonotype. The genes are TRBV6-1 and TRBJ1-5, with TRBD1 identical over 9 bases. V lost 6 bases to trimming and J lost 4 bases; unmatched junction nucleotides: 7. Germline V CDR1 and CDR2: MNHNS, SASEGT. The CDR3 has 15 residues. DNA for the CDR3: TGTGCCAGCAGCCGGGACAGGGAATGGAATCAGCCCCAGCATTTT. This translates into CASSRDREWNQPQHF.

This clonotype came up a few times. It may be a read error: a sequence one base away is much more abundant. The chain is built from TRBV14 and TRBJ2-7, with a weak D call TRBD2 (6 bases). Germline values: CDR1 SGHDN, CDR2 FVKESK. CDR3 size: 14 residues. The V and J ends lost 6 bases and 2 bases respectively, with 14 bases between them. CDR3 loop: CASRKGGAAYEQYF. CDR3 nucleotide sequence: TGTGCCAGCAGAAAAGGCGGGGCAGCCTACGAGCAGTACTTC.

This clonotype was found a few times. This chain uses TRBV30 with TRBJ2-1, with 12 bases lining up with TRBD2. Looked up from germline, CDR1 is GTSNPN and CDR2 is SVGIG (reference sequence). The CDR3 totals 18 residues. V gave up 1 base and J gave up 0 bases; unmatched junction bases: 7. Written as DNA, the CDR3 is TGTGCCTGGAGTGGCCTAGCGGGAGGGGCCAGCTCCTACAATGAGCAGTTCTTC. This encodes CAWSGLAGGASSYNEQFF. Using reference TRBV30 and TRBJ2-1 for the parts outside the CDR3, the full variable domain is SQTIHQWPATLVQPVGSPLSLECTVEGTSNPNLYWYRQAAGRGLQLLFYSVGIGQISSEVPQNLSASRPQDRQFILSSKKLLLSDSGFYLCAWSGLAGGASSYNEQFFGPGTRLTVL.

In its sample, this clonotype was seen a few times. The rearrangement joins TRBV5-1 to TRBJ2-3; perhaps TRBD2 as D (6 bases). CDR1 is SGHRS, CDR2 YFSETQ, per germline. Trimming stripped 6 bases from V and 0 bases from J, with 14 bases between. The CDR3 spans 15 residues. DNA for the CDR3: TGCGCCAGCACCAATAGCGGTACTAGCACAGATACGCAGTATTTT. Translation gives CASTNSGTSTDTQYF.

This clonotype came up a few times. This chain links TRBV12-3 or TRBV12-4 with TRBJ2-5, with D possibly matching TRBD1 (6 bases). Trimming pared 3 bases from V and 5 bases from J, leaving 16 bases between. The CDR3 runs to 15 residues. The CDR3 coding sequence is TGTGCCAGCAGTTTGGGCAGGGGCCCTGAGGAGACCCAGTACTTC. The encoded protein is CASSLGRGPEETQYF.

This clonotype turned up a few times. The chain carries TRBV12-3 or TRBV12-4 and TRBJ2-1; 7 positions match TRBD2. Trimming took 5 bases from V and 3 from J; bases not matched to a gene: 10. The length of the CDR3 is 16 residues. CDR3 protein: CASSMGLTYLYNEQFF. In DNA form, the CDR3 reads TGTGCCAGCAGTATGGGACTAACATATCTCTACAATGAGCAGTTCTTC.

The V call is TRBV27, the J call TRBJ1-5; tentative D call: TRBD1 (6 bases). Trimming removed 6 bases at V and 5 bases at J, with 17 bases between. This CDR3 has 15 amino acids. Germline-derived CDR1 and CDR2 are MNHEY and SMNVEV (reference sequence). The CDR3 region has the DNA TGTGCCAGCAGATCTTTGGGGGGGCAGTATCAGCCCCAGCATTTT. Translating gives CASRSLGGQYQPQHF.

The rearrangement joins TRBV5-4 to TRBJ2-1; 10 bases line up with TRBD2. Germline CDR1 reads SGHNT; CDR2 reads YYREEE (reference sequence). The J segment lost 0 bases and the V segment lost 6 bases, leaving 9 bases of the junction unmatched. The CDR3 loop spans 17 amino acids. The CDR3 spells CASTTTSGLSSYNEQFF. In nucleotides, the CDR3 is TGTGCCAGCACTACGACTAGCGGGCTTAGCTCCTACAATGAGCAGTTCTTC.

This chain joins TRBV20-1 and TRBJ2-5, with 8 bases identical to TRBD2. The CDR3 extends over 14 amino acids. Germline trimming cut 3 bases from V and 2 bases from J; bases unmatched to any gene: 5. The germline V gene has CDR1 DFQATT and CDR2 SNEGSKA (reference sequence). The CDR3 nucleotides are TGCAGTGCTAGTTTAGCGGGGATTCAAGAGACCCAGTACTTC. This translates into CSASLAGIQETQYF.

This clonotype was counted ten times or more. This rearrangement joins TRBV11-2 to TRBJ1-2; 7 positions match TRBD1. The CDR3 contains 17 residues. J was trimmed by 0 bases and V by 2 bases; bases with no gene match: 9. The germline V gene encodes CDR1 SGHAT and CDR2 FQNNGV. CDR3 amino acids: CASSLQGGQLANYGYTF. As DNA, the CDR3 is TGTGCCAGCAGCTTACAGGGGGGACAGTTAGCTAACTATGGCTACACCTTC. The whole variable domain, filled in from reference TRBV11-2 and TRBJ1-2, reads EAGVAQSPRYKIIEKRQSVAFWCNPISGHATLYWYQQILGQGPKLLIQFQNNGVVDDSQLPKDRFSAERLKGVDSTLKIQPAKLEDSAVYLCASSLQGGQLANYGYTFGSGTRLTVV.

This clonotype was seen repeatedly, ten times or more. This chain connects TRBV2 to TRBJ2-1, with D unclear. CDR1 is SNHLY, CDR2 FYNNEI, per germline. This CDR3 contains 13 residues. Trimming took 3 bases from V and 1 from J, leaving 4 bases between them. CDR3: CASSDDSYNEQFF. CDR3 DNA sequence: TGTGCCAGCAGTGATGATTCCTACAATGAGCAGTTCTTC.

This chain links TRBV7-3 with TRBJ2-3; no reliable D call. The CDR3 extends over 13 amino acids. Germline V CDR1 and CDR2: SGHTA, FQGTGA. Trimming shortened V by 2 bases and J by 2 bases, and 5 bases separated the two germline ends. CDR3 in amino acids: CASSLELTDTQYF. The CDR3 region has the DNA TGTGCCAGCAGCTTAGAACTCACAGATACGCAGTATTTT.

The V call is TRBV5-1, the J call TRBJ2-3; D uncertain. Trimming removed 6 bases at V and 0 bases at J, with 8 bases between. The CDR3 consists of 13 residues. The germline gives CDR1 SGHRS, CDR2 YFSETQ. CDR3 sequence: CASMSTSTDTQYF. The CDR3 DNA follows: TGCGCCAGCATGTCCACTAGCACAGATACGCAGTATTTT.

This clonotype was observed a single time. The rearrangement uses TRBV24-1 and TRBJ2-3, with 10 positions matching TRBD2. Trimming at V came to 4 bases and at J to 4 bases, leaving 10 bases not matched to a gene. Per the germline V gene, CDR1 is KGHDR and CDR2 is SFDVKD. The CDR3 length is 17 residues. CDR3 DNA: TGTGCCACCAGTGACCGTGCTAGCGGGAGTGTCGCAGATACGCAGTATTTT. As protein: CATSDRASGSVADTQYF.